This TCR beta chain was profiled in a study of identical twins (TCRdb year 2016). Regarding the study in general: To test whether fetal clonotypes persist, this study deep-sequenced TCR alpha and beta repertoires from monozygotic twins, from unrelated adults of various ages, and from cord blood. To rule out contamination, the twin experiments were replicated at different times with different library preparation protocols.

The receptor library was made with 5' RACE. Sequencing was performed on an Illumina HiSeq 2000. A universal primer binding site was added through template switching, and the final cDNA carried a unique molecular identifier so that TCR cDNA molecules could be counted accurately. Specific primers in the conserved constant-segment region were used to synthesize first-strand cDNA for the TCR alpha and beta chains. To control for contamination, each cDNA library was double barcoded with a SMART-Mk sample barcode plus Illumina barcodes. Two successive PCR steps introduced TruSeq adapter sequences along with Illumina sample barcodes. Sequencing of the TCR alpha and beta cDNA libraries was done on the Illumina HiSeq platform using custom primers. In the original analysis: Unique molecular identifiers were extracted from raw reads with MiGEC, and CDR3 positions were determined with MiXCR. Recombination models were inferred per individual with the repgenHMM and IGoR tools using an EM algorithm. The analysis of shared clonotypes was done with the tcR package in R, with sharing normalized by the product of cloneset sizes. To study raw recombination without the effects of thymic and clonal selection, out-of-frame nonproductive sequences were analyzed. Through fastp at Q25 and MiXCR, TCRdb rebuilt clones from the public reads, retaining in-frame beta chains. Each CDR3 protein appears once, grouped with its most common genes and DNA. These V and J calls are TCRdb output, not the study's own analysis. This sample is represented by some 1,600,000 distinct CDR3 sequences; roughly a third of them were singletons. The ten largest clones capture 0.25% to 0.3% of the sample.

Overall study outcomes, separate from this receptor: Because the same donors could not be followed over many years, the conclusions relied on cross-sectional statistical analysis. Recombination models systematically underestimated out-of-frame TCR alpha sharing in monozygotic twins but agreed with sharing between unrelated individuals. Excess twin sharing in beta out-of-frame sequences was weaker because fewer shared sequences lowered the signal-to-noise ratio. Abundant cord blood beta clonotypes carried fewer insertions; young adult naive repertoires showed a weaker similar trend, while memory repertoires showed none. Zero-insertion analyses could be partly confounded by invariant T cells such as MAIT and iNKT, though diverse VJ usage argued against such confounding for most clonotypes. Compared with coincidental sharing between unrelated individuals, an excess of low generation-probability sequences was observed among out-of-frame TCR alpha sequences shared between twins.

Sequences SGHDT (CDR1) and YYEEEE (CDR2) are obtained from the germline V gene. Trimming removed 0 bases from V and 2 bases from J; the gene matches leave 5 bases unexplained. CDR3 length: 16 amino acids, cysteine to phenylalanine. The DNA shown is the 48-base CDR3, in frame from base 1. In the case of this clonotype: Its antigen has not been determined. Qualities for individual bases were not recorded, and no much larger clone is one base off.

Every donor was a healthy Caucasian. The specimen sequenced was cord blood. The receptor chain draws on TRBV5-6 and TRBJ2-5, with 9 bases in between that match TRBD2. This receptor was obtained from a newborn girl in good health. The CDR3 in this case is CASSLEWREGQETQYF. The nucleotide sequence is given as TGTGCCAGCAGCTTGGAGTGGCGGGAGGGACAAGAGACCCAGTACTTC.